Presented here are 27 T cell receptor beta chains from one specimen sequenced in a study of T cell responses to AZD1222 COVID-19 vaccine. Generated by immunoSEQ multiplex PCR, the TCRdb table keeps only in-frame clones and is missing some. The profile covers 120,000 or so clones, with roughly 89% appearing a single time and around 15% taken by the ten largest. The sequencing here drew on peripheral blood, taken 28 days after the second AZD1222 dose. These receptors were taken from an adult who received the AZD1222 COVID-19 vaccine.

This chain connects TRBV28 to TRBJ1-6; 7 bases fit TRBD1. The CDR3 contains 14 residues. Trimming removed 4 bases from V and 8 bases from J; junction bases left unmatched: 5. In germline, CDR1 is MDHEN, CDR2 SYDVKM. The CDR3 sequence: CASSSGTAYSPLHF. The CDR3 DNA sequence: TGTGCCAGCAGTTCCGGGACAGCTTATTCACCCCTCCACTTT. Full variable domain (remainder filled in from reference TRBV28 and TRBJ1-6): DVKVTQSSRYLVKRTGEKVFLECVQDMDHENMFWYRQDPGLGLRLIYFSYDVKMKEKGDIPEGYSVSREKKERFSLILESASTNQTSMYLCASSSGTAYSPLHFGNGTRLTVT.

The chain combines TRBV5-1 with TRBJ1-1, with D perhaps matching TRBD1 (5 bases). Germline CDR1 and CDR2: SGHRS and YFSETQ. There are 16 residues in the CDR3. The V gene lost 3 bases and the J gene lost 1 base, with 16 bases spanning the gap. CDR3: CASSWSPGAANTEAFF. The CDR3 DNA is TGCGCCAGCAGCTGGTCCCCCGGGGCGGCGAACACTGAAGCTTTCTTT.

The V call is TRBV27, the J call TRBJ2-5, with 7 bases fitting TRBD2. CDR3 length: 14 amino acids. V lost 4 bases to trimming and J lost 2 bases; unmatched junction nucleotides: 4. Per the germline V gene, CDR1 is MNHEY and CDR2 is SMNVEV (reference sequence). CDR3 protein: CASSYGGRQETQYF. The CDR3, as DNA: TGTGCCAGCAGTTACGGGGGGAGGCAAGAGACCCAGTACTTC.

The rearrangement uses TRBV28 and TRBJ1-1, with D possibly being TRBD1 (5 bases). The CDR3 contains 14 residues. Germline CDR1 and CDR2: MDHEN and SYDVKM. V dropped 8 bases and J dropped 1 base, with 14 bases sitting between them. The CDR3 DNA follows: TGTGCCAGCCCCCCCGGGGGAAAGAACACTGAAGCTTTCTTT. It encodes CASPPGGKNTEAFF.

This chain links TRBV6-5 with TRBJ2-1; D is ambiguous. Deletions cut 7 bases from V and 3 bases from J, with 7 bases between. Germline V gives CDR1 MNHEY, CDR2 SVGAGI. This CDR3 spans 12 amino acids. The CDR3 loop is CASKENYNEQFF. CDR3 coding DNA: TGTGCCAGCAAGGAGAACTACAATGAGCAGTTCTTC.

The gene calls are TRBV2 and TRBJ1-2, with unresolved D. This CDR3 contains 12 residues. Germline CDR1 reads SNHLY; CDR2 reads FYNNEI. The ends were cut back, 6 bases at V and 6 bases at J, with 11 bases in the middle. This CDR3 is CASRGFGDGYTF. CDR3 coding DNA: TGTGCCAGCAGGGGGTTCGGGGATGGCTACACCTTC.

The V and J genes are TRBV6-1 and TRBJ2-2; a weak D match, TRBD1 (6 bases). Germline lookup yields CDR1 MNHNS and CDR2 SASEGT. Trimming shortened V by 4 bases and J by 3 bases, and 15 bases separated the two germline ends. This CDR3 comprises 16 residues. DNA for the CDR3: TGTGCCAGCAGTGGCATTGGGGACAAGCACACCGGGGAGCTGTTTTTT. Protein sequence: CASSGIGDKHTGELFF.

The rearrangement uses TRBV28 and TRBJ2-2; 7 nucleotides line up with TRBD1. Trimming at V came to 6 bases and at J to 6 bases, leaving 16 bases not matched to a gene. Germline CDR1 MDHEN, CDR2 SYDVKM. The CDR3 is made up of 17 amino acids. This CDR3 reads CASRTDRVLIDSGELFF. CDR3 DNA: TGTGCCAGCAGGACTGACAGGGTCCTGATCGACTCCGGGGAGCTGTTTTTT.

This clone occurred a few times. The chain employs TRBV6-5 and TRBJ2-7; D is undetermined. The CDR3 is 10 amino acids. The V end lost 4 bases, the J end lost 3 bases, and 1 base lay between the germline ends. Germline V gene lookup returns CDR1 MNHEY and CDR2 SVGAGI. The CDR3 spells CASSFYEQYF. The DNA of the CDR3 is TGTGCCAGCAGTTTCTACGAGCAGTACTTC.

The J gene is TRBJ2-7, the V gene TRBV5-5; TRBD2 matches 7 bases. This CDR3 comprises 14 residues. V lost 5 bases, J lost 0 bases, and 5 bases stayed unmatched. The V gene's germline CDR1 is SGHKS and CDR2 YYEKEE (reference sequence). The CDR3 here is CASSRGGSSYEQYF. CDR3 nucleotides: TGTGCCAGCAGTCGCGGGGGTTCCTCCTACGAGCAGTACTTC.

J is TRBJ2-7 and V is TRBV29-1; no clear D. The CDR3 is 15 residues long. Looked up from germline, CDR1 is SQVTM and CDR2 is ANQGSEA. The V gene lost 0 bases and the J gene lost 7 bases, with 19 bases spanning the gap. This chain's CDR3 is CSVEDRQSPSGEQYF. For the CDR3, the DNA is TGCAGCGTTGAAGATAGGCAGTCGCCCTCTGGGGAGCAGTACTTC.

The chain couples TRBV5-4 to TRBJ1-2; the match to TRBD1 covers 9 bases. Germline values: CDR1 SGHNT, CDR2 YYREEE (reference sequence). The junction had 8 bases not matched to a gene; V was cut back by 0 bases and J by 5 bases. The CDR3 contains 16 residues. This CDR3 is CASSLVGQGGGYGYTF. CDR3 DNA: TGTGCCAGCAGCTTGGTGGGACAGGGAGGAGGATATGGCTACACCTTC.

V and J are TRBV11-3 and TRBJ1-3; D is unclear. V lost 8 bases, J lost 4 bases, and 9 bases lay in between. Germline values: CDR1 SGHNT, CDR2 YENEEA. The CDR3 runs 12 residues. The DNA for the CDR3 is TGTGCCAGCGCCCTAGAGGGAAACACCATATATTTT. It specifies CASALEGNTIYF.

This chain links TRBV14 with TRBJ2-5; D could derive from TRBD1 or TRBD2 (5 bases each). Trimming took 4 bases from V and 2 from J, leaving 8 bases between them. CDR3 size: 13 residues. The germline V gene encodes CDR1 SGHDN and CDR2 FVKESK. CDR3 region: CASSRGGQETQYF. DNA for the CDR3: TGTGCCAGCAGCCGGGGCGGGCAAGAGACCCAGTACTTC.

The chain employs TRBV7-9 and TRBJ1-1, with D hard to call. Trimming left V 5 bases short and J 2 bases short, with 9 bases between. The CDR3 runs to 13 residues. In germline, CDR1 is SEHNR, CDR2 FQNEAQ (reference sequence). The CDR3 DNA follows: TGTGCCAGCAGCACCCGTGGAAACACTGAAGCTTTCTTT. It translates to CASSTRGNTEAFF.

In regard to this clone: Other nucleotide sequences in the sample specify the same CDR3. The chain links TRBV4-1 to TRBJ2-7; a possible D gene is TRBD2 (6 bases). The V and J ends lost 0 bases and 1 base respectively, with 13 bases between them. Germline V gene data show CDR1 as MGHRA and CDR2 as YSYEKL. The CDR3 is made up of 16 amino acids. CDR3 protein: CASSQDGAGSSYEQYF. In DNA form, the CDR3 reads TGCGCCAGCAGCCAAGATGGTGCGGGAAGTTCCTACGAGCAGTACTTC.

The rearrangement joins TRBV11-2 to TRBJ2-7, with a possible D match to TRBD1 (6 bases). CDR1 and CDR2 (germline): SGHAT, FQNNGV. The CDR3 has 13 amino acids. Trimming removed 1 base from V and 4 bases from J, with 8 bases in between. DNA for the CDR3: TGTGCCAGCAGCTTAGTCAGGGGTTACGAGCAGTACTTC. This sequence encodes CASSLVRGYEQYF.

The J gene is TRBJ1-1, the V gene TRBV10-3, with a tentative D call TRBD1 (5 bases). The CDR3 has 15 amino acids. Germline values: CDR1 ENHRY, CDR2 SYGVKD. Trimming left V 0 bases short and J 7 bases short, with 15 bases between. The CDR3 bases are TGTGCCATCAGTGAGTCGGGGGAATTCACGGTTGAAGCTTTCTTT. Translating it yields CAISESGEFTVEAFF.

V is TRBV4-1 and J is TRBJ1-2, with D possibly being TRBD1 (5 bases). The CDR3 has 17 amino acids. V lost 3 bases to trimming and J lost 3 bases, with 20 bases between them. The V gene's germline CDR1 is MGHRA and CDR2 YSYEKL. The CDR3 reads CASSQPLRGPRHYGYTF. The CDR3, as DNA: TGCGCCAGCAGCCAGCCTTTACGGGGCCCGCGGCACTATGGCTACACCTTC.

A few counts support this clone. This chain joins TRBV12-5 and TRBJ2-1; 9 nucleotides line up with TRBD1. With 1 base clipped from V and 9 bases from J, the junction kept 4 bases outside the gene matches. Germline CDR1 LGHNT, CDR2 FRNRAP. This CDR3 region has 14 residues. CDR3 sequence: CASGLGDRDGEQFF. CDR3 bases: TGTGCTAGTGGTTTGGGGGACAGGGACGGTGAGCAGTTCTTC.

The CDR3 is CASSESASGNYEQYF. The CDR3 nucleotides are TGCGCCAGCAGTGAGTCGGCTAGCGGGAATTACGAGCAGTACTTC. The J gene is TRBJ2-7, the V gene TRBV10-1, with 9 bases matching TRBD2. V lost 0 bases to trimming and J lost 4 bases; unmatched junction nucleotides: 4. Germline V gene data show CDR1 as WNHNN and CDR2 as SYGVQD (reference sequence). The CDR3 is 15 residues long.

The V call is TRBV6-5, the J call TRBJ1-1; TRBD1 is a possible D gene (5 bases). Germline values: CDR1 MNHEY, CDR2 SVGAGI. Trimming shortened V by 4 bases and J by 2 bases, and 11 bases separated the two germline ends. This CDR3 contains 14 residues. CDR3 DNA: TGTGCCAGCAGTTTTTTGACAGTTAACACTGAAGCTTTCTTT. It yields the protein CASSFLTVNTEAFF.

The V call is TRBV3-1 (or the pseudogene TRBV3-2), the J call TRBJ1-1; the D gene is possibly TRBD1 (5 bases). Per the germline V gene, CDR1 is LGHDT and CDR2 is YNNKEL (reference sequence). Trimming stripped 3 bases from V and 1 base from J, with 12 bases between. The CDR3 extends over 15 amino acids. CDR3 nucleotides: TGTGCCAGCAGCCAGGAGGGGTCGGCGAACACTGAAGCTTTCTTT. Encoded protein: CASSQEGSANTEAFF.

This chain uses TRBV29-1 with TRBJ1-2, with unresolved D. From germline, CDR1 is SQVTM and CDR2 ANQGSEA. There are 15 residues in the CDR3. V lost 0 bases to trimming and J lost 0 bases, with 11 bases between them. The CDR3 DNA reads as TGCAGCGTTGAAGAGTGGACGGCAGCTAACTATGGCTACACCTTC. It encodes CSVEEWTAANYGYTF. Full variable domain (remainder filled in from reference TRBV29-1 and TRBJ1-2): SAVISQKPSRDICQRGTSLTIQCQVDSQVTMMFWYRQQPGQSLTLIATANQGSEATYESGFVIDKFPISRPNLTFSTLTVSNMSPEDSSIYLCSVEEWTAANYGYTFGSGTRLTVV.

The chain joins TRBV2 to TRBJ1-2; 7 bases map to TRBD1. Germline CDR1 SNHLY, CDR2 FYNNEI. The trim removed 6 bases at V and 3 bases at J, leaving 7 bases unmatched. There are 14 residues in the CDR3. In DNA form, the CDR3 reads TGTGCCAGCAGCGAGCAGGGGGACGACTATGGCTACACCTTC. Its protein product is CASSEQGDDYGYTF.

The chain has TRBV7-9 and TRBJ2-7; D possibly corresponds to TRBD1 (6 bases). V was shortened by 3 bases and J by 2 bases, with 11 bases between the two germline ends. CDR3 length equals 14 residues. Germline assignment: CDR1 SEHNR and CDR2 FQNEAQ (reference sequence). Here the CDR3 reads CASSFSGVPYEQYF. The CDR3 bases are TGTGCCAGCAGCTTTTCAGGGGTCCCCTACGAGCAGTACTTC.

The chain is built from TRBV7-2 and TRBJ1-1; D unresolved. Germline CDR1 is SGHTA and CDR2 is FQGNSA. The V end lost 5 bases, the J end lost 0 bases, and 10 bases lay between the germline ends. This CDR3 region has 14 residues. CDR3 coding DNA: TGTGCCAGCAGCCAGGATTGGCTGAACACTGAAGCTTTCTTT. It codes for CASSQDWLNTEAFF. The complete variable domain, with remaining parts taken from reference TRBV7-2 and TRBJ1-1, reads GAGVSQSPSNKVTEKGKDVELRCDPISGHTALYWYRQSLGQGLEFLIYFQGNSAPDKSGLPSDRFSAERTGGSVSTLTIQRTQQEDSAVYLCASSQDWLNTEAFFGQGTRLTVV.